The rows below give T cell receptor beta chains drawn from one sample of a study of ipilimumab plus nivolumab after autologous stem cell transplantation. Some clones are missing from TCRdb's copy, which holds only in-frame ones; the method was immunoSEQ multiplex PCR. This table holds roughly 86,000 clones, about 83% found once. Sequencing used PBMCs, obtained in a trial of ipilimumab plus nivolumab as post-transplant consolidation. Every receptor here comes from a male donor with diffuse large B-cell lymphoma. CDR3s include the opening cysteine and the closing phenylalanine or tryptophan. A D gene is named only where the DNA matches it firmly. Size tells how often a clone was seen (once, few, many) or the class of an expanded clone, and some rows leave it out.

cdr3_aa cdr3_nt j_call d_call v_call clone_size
CASSHLDPNTEAFF TGCGCCAGCAGCCACCTAGACCCTAACACTGAAGCTTTCTTT TRBJ1-1 NA TRBV4-3 once
CASSVGGTNKAFF TGTGCCAGCAGCGTAGGGGGGACGAACAAAGCTTTCTTT TRBJ1-1 NA TRBV9 medium-sized
CSVQKVTGELFF TGCAGCGTTCAGAAGGTAACCGGGGAGCTGTTTTTT TRBJ2-2 NA TRBV29-1 NA
CASSLGPGGSGNTIYF TGTGCCAGCAGCTTAGGCCCGGGGGGGTCTGGAAACACCATATATTTT TRBJ1-3 NA TRBV13 few
CASRFWGGTENNEQFF TGTGCCAGCAGGTTTTGGGGAGGGACGGAAAACAATGAGCAGTTCTTC TRBJ2-1 TRBD2 TRBV5-4 NA
CASSMTVVKQPQHF TGTGCCAGCAGCATGACAGTGGTGAAACAGCCCCAGCATTTT TRBJ1-5 NA TRBV7-2 NA
CASSQFKRPGEKLFF TGCGCCAGCAGTCAATTCAAACGGCCGGGTGAAAAACTGTTTTTT TRBJ1-4 NA TRBV23-1 NA
CASSTEGRGAGEQYF TGTGCCAGCAGTACCGAGGGCAGGGGTGCTGGGGAGCAGTACTTC TRBJ2-7 NA TRBV6-6 NA
CASSLERTGELFF TGTGCCAGCAGCTTAGAGCGGACCGGGGAGCTGTTTTTT TRBJ2-2 NA TRBV7-2 NA
CAWTPGGHSTGELFF TGTGCCTGGACCCCAGGGGGGCACTCGACCGGGGAGCTGTTTTTT TRBJ2-2 NA TRBV30 few
CASKQQGGETQYF TGTGCCAGCAAGCAACAGGGGGGAGAGACCCAGTACTTC TRBJ2-5 TRBD1 TRBV6-6 few
CASSPRGAVSPLHF TGTGCCAGCAGCCCAAGGGGGGCTGTATCACCCCTCCACTTT TRBJ1-6 NA TRBV5-4 few
CASSMQGNYGYTF TGTGCCAGTAGTATGCAGGGAAACTATGGCTACACCTTC TRBJ1-2 NA TRBV19 few
CASSLEESAEAFF TGTGCCAGCAGCTTAGAGGAGAGCGCTGAAGCTTTCTTT TRBJ1-1 NA TRBV7-2 NA
CASSPGRGGTEAFF TGTGCCAGCAGCCCGGGCAGGGGTGGCACTGAAGCTTTCTTT TRBJ1-1 NA TRBV7-8 NA
CASRGRQDTEAFF TGTGCCAGTAGGGGACGACAGGACACTGAAGCTTTCTTT TRBJ1-1 NA TRBV19 NA
CASSDYGWQSNQPQHF TGCGCCAGCAGTGATTACGGGTGGCAGTCGAATCAGCCCCAGCATTTT TRBJ1-5 NA TRBV10-2 NA
CASSEARGRGTYNSPLHF TGTGCCAGCAGTGAAGCGCGAGGCAGGGGAACCTATAATTCACCCCTCCACTTT TRBJ1-6 NA TRBV6-1 NA
CSVVGQTNEKLFF TGCAGCGTTGTAGGACAAACTAATGAAAAACTGTTTTTT TRBJ1-4 NA TRBV29-1 NA
CASSQGPNTEAFF TGTGCCAGCTCGCAGGGCCCGAACACTGAAGCTTTCTTT TRBJ1-1 NA TRBV18 few
CASSLLSAGKETQYF TGTGCCAGCAGCTTGCTATCGGCGGGAAAAGAGACCCAGTACTTC TRBJ2-5 NA TRBV5-6 NA
CASSKWDRGGQYF TGTGCCAGCAGTAAATGGGACAGGGGTGGGCAGTACTTC TRBJ2-7 TRBD1 TRBV28 few
CASSKGQGTNEKLFF TGTGCCAGTAGTAAGGGACAGGGGACTAATGAAAAACTGTTTTTT TRBJ1-4 TRBD1 TRBV19 few
CASSWTSGGDTQYF TGTGCCAGCAGCTGGACTAGCGGGGGGGATACGCAGTATTTT TRBJ2-3 TRBD2 TRBV7-9 NA
CASSAAQDNYGYTF TGTGCCAGCAGTGCGGCTCAGGATAACTATGGCTACACCTTC TRBJ1-2 NA TRBV2 NA
CASSSGGGFTGELFF TGTGCCAGCAGCTCTGGAGGGGGCTTCACCGGGGAGCTGTTTTTT TRBJ2-2 NA TRBV7-2 NA
CASSRGGEAFF TGCGCCAGCAGCCGAGGTGGTGAAGCTTTCTTT TRBJ1-1 NA TRBV5-1 few
CASSLTYTGELFF TGTGCCAGCAGCCTAACTTACACCGGGGAGCTGTTTTTT TRBJ2-2 NA TRBV5-4 once
CASSARAGVYEQYF TGTGCCAGCAGCGCTAGAGCAGGAGTGTACGAGCAGTACTTC TRBJ2-7 NA TRBV9 few
CASRTPASGGATDTQYF TGTGCCAGCAGGACCCCGGCTAGCGGGGGGGCAACAGATACGCAGTATTTT TRBJ2-3 TRBD2 TRBV2 few
CASSPPSTDTQYF TGTGCCAGCTCACCACCTAGCACAGATACGCAGTATTTT TRBJ2-3 NA TRBV18 NA
CASSAGTGGLEQYF TGTGCCAGTAGCGCCGGGACAGGGGGGCTAGAGCAGTACTTC TRBJ2-7 TRBD1 TRBV19 NA
CAISEGQVGEKLFF TGTGCCATCAGTGAGGGGCAGGTTGGCGAAAAACTGTTTTTT TRBJ1-4 NA TRBV10-3 NA
CASAKGGVGGETQYF TGTGCCAGCGCCAAGGGGGGGGTAGGAGGGGAGACCCAGTACTTC TRBJ2-5 NA TRBV5-4 NA
CASSSGQLETQYF TGCGCCAGCAGCTCCGGACAGTTAGAGACCCAGTACTTC TRBJ2-5 NA TRBV5-1 few
CASSRTGGADTQYF TGTGCCAGCAGCAGGACGGGTGGTGCAGATACGCAGTATTTT TRBJ2-3 NA TRBV7-9 NA
CASSLEGWRGGGTQYF TGCGCCAGCAGCTTGGAGGGCTGGCGGGGCGGGGGGACCCAGTACTTC TRBJ2-5 TRBD2 TRBV5-1 NA
CASSLAAGARSEQYF TGTGCCAGCAGCTTGGCCGCGGGGGCGAGGAGCGAGCAGTACTTC TRBJ2-7 NA TRBV5-5 once
CASSRPGSGANTQYF TGTGCCAGCAGCCGACCCGGTAGCGGGGCAAATACGCAGTATTTT TRBJ2-3 TRBD2 TRBV2 NA
CATQALRGNQPQHF TGTGCCACCCAGGCACTAAGAGGCAATCAGCCCCAGCATTTT TRBJ1-5 NA TRBV2 few
CASRGQGNQPQHF TGTGCCAGCAGGGGACAGGGCAATCAGCCCCAGCATTTT TRBJ1-5 TRBD1 TRBV6-5 NA
CASTADWLSPPYF TGCGCCTCTACGGCTGATTGGTTATCCCCTCCGTATTTT TRBJ2-3 NA TRBV10-1 NA
CASSPMQGEDYNEQFF TGTGCCAGTAGTCCCATGCAGGGGGAGGACTACAATGAGCAGTTCTTC TRBJ2-1 NA TRBV19 NA
CASSLVGAIDEQYF TGTGCCAGCAGCTTGGTCGGGGCAATCGACGAGCAGTACTTC TRBJ2-7 NA TRBV5-4 NA
CASSLDRNYGYTF TGTGCCAGCAGCTTGGACAGAAACTATGGCTACACCTTC TRBJ1-2 NA TRBV5-4 NA
CASSNLGGTGYEQFF TGTGCCAGTAGTAACCTCGGGGGAACCGGATATGAGCAGTTCTTC TRBJ2-1 NA TRBV19 NA
CASSEASRDKRYGYTF TGTGCCAGCAGTGAAGCAAGCCGGGACAAACGCTATGGCTACACCTTC TRBJ1-2 NA TRBV6-1 NA
CASSISRSWNTEAFF TGTGCCAGTAGTATTAGCAGGAGTTGGAACACTGAAGCTTTCTTT TRBJ1-1 NA TRBV19 NA